This T cell receptor beta chain was found in a study of shared clonotypes between healthy human individuals. Germline-derived CDR1 and CDR2 are LNHDA and SQIVND (reference sequence). Trimming cost V 4 bases and J 0 bases, with 9 bases left between them. This CDR3 comprises 15 residues. Using immunoSEQ multiplex PCR, the repertoire was profiled, and TCRdb retains in-frame clones only, with some absent. The table records a few hundred thousand clones, 87% of them present only once. The V gene is TRBV19, the J gene TRBJ1-4, with TRBD1 as a possible D gene (5 bases). The sequence was collected from a man aged 18 to 30 in good health. The sequencing sample was made of memory CD8+ T cells sorted from blood. The subset is: CD45RO+ cells pooled with CCR7-negative TemRA cells. The CDR3 here is CASSTGIATNEKLFF. As DNA, the CDR3 is TGTGCCAGTAGTACAGGGATTGCAACTAATGAAAAACTGTTTTTT.